This TCR beta chain was sequenced during a study of shared T cell receptors in the human thymus. From germline, CDR1 is SGDLS and CDR2 YYNGEE. The CDR3 is 18 residues long. V was pared by 0 bases and J by 2 bases, with 12 bases of the junction left unmatched. Clones were read by immunoSEQ multiplex PCR, and TCRdb kept only the in-frame ones, dropping some. The sample lists approximately 580,000 clones, 70% to 80% occurring once. This sample was shared with a second study, whose subject was human thymus T cells. This second report adds: Thymus specimens were resections from corrective heart surgery. Thymic and blood repertoires appeared to display a bias in their usage of V and J genes. Related research examined unrelated individuals and reported that their thymic repertoires overlapped highly.

This chain joins TRBV9 and TRBJ2-5; 8 nucleotides match TRBD1. The source of this sequence is a boy in the first two years of life with a congenital heart defect. Sequencing was done on a sample of thymocytes. CDR3 region: CASSVGAPGRGRQETQYF. The DNA for the CDR3 is TGTGCCAGCAGCGTAGGGGCCCCGGGCAGGGGGCGACAAGAGACCCAGTACTTC.